This TCR beta chain derives from a study of shared clonotypes between healthy human individuals. Findings of the study overall: Rarefaction demonstrated incomplete sorted-subset sequencing despite large depth. The low donor count limited represented genetic and exposure-history diversity.

The CDR3 totals 15 residues. Per germline, CDR1 MNHNS and CDR2 SASEGT. After removal of 6 bases from V and 5 bases from J, the junction contained 9 bases not matched to a gene. An assay was performed, and its level was deep. TCRdb keeps only in-frame clones here, not all; method: immunoSEQ multiplex PCR. This table holds hundreds of thousands of clones, less than 80% found once. This clone was observed a handful of times. Antigen unknown. Participating donors were healthy, HIV-negative adults free of recent acute infections or vaccinations. The sample taken for sequencing was memory CD4+ T cells sorted from blood. Subset described: CD45RA-negative fraction. This clonotype originated in a woman in her 30s in good health. This chain joins TRBV6-1 and TRBJ2-7, with 11 bases fitting TRBD2. The chain's CDR3 is CASSESLAGEHEQYF. The CDR3 DNA reads TGTGCCAGCAGCGAATCACTAGCGGGAGAACACGAGCAGTACTTC.